The clone carrying this T cell receptor beta chain was seen ten or more times. Its antigen is still unknown. One junction end disagrees with the germline gene, perhaps due to a read error. The lymph nodes were axillary draining lymph nodes from breast cancer patients. The data were obtained in a study of breast tumors, draining lymph nodes, adjacent tissues. The study's findings and limits: Tumor repertoires ranked between lymph nodes and nontumor tissue in diversity, with V and J gene preferences. Luminal-like breast cancer showed significantly higher tumor–nontumor repertoire similarity than basal-like. Tumor T cell lymph node origin was a supported hypothesis, not proven.

TCRdb re-called the multiplex PCR reads with MiXCR, one entry per CDR3 protein. This sample has about 200,000 distinct CDR3 sequences, with about 32% found just once. The germline V gene has CDR1 SGHRS and CDR2 YFSETQ. This CDR3 is 14 amino acids long. The rearrangement joins TRBV5-1 to TRBJ2-5; D uncertain. This sequence originates from a female donor with breast cancer. Some clones in this sample may be carry-over from other donors' samples. Specimen: axillary lymph node tissue. The CDR3 DNA reads TGTGCCAGCAGCTTGGTTGTGGGTGGGGAGACCCAGTACTTC. Translating it yields CASSLVVGGETQYF.